Following are 8 T cell receptor beta chains from one sample sequenced in a study of identifying expanded T cells in peripheral blood. Using immunoSEQ multiplex PCR, the repertoire was profiled, and TCRdb retains in-frame clones only, with some absent. Here the sample spans 60,000 to 65,000 clones, about 83% being singletons. Sequencing was done on a sample of blood. The receptor source for this set is a person aged 18-69 years in good health.

This clone was observed a single time. The chain carries TRBV29-1 and TRBJ2-7, with TRBD1 matching over 8 bases. CDR1 is SQVTM, CDR2 ANQGSEA, per germline. V shed 3 bases, J shed 7 bases, and the junction held 8 bases outside the gene matches. The CDR3 consists of 13 residues. CDR3 coding DNA: TGCAGCGTTGATACAGGGGGTTATTTGGAGCAGTACTTC. Amino acid sequence: CSVDTGGYLEQYF.

The chain carries TRBV11-3 and TRBJ2-3; D may match TRBD1 or TRBD2 (5 bases each). CDR3 length: 16 amino acids. CDR1 SGHNT and CDR2 YENEEA come from the germline V gene. The germline V and J ends were trimmed by 5 bases and 1 base, with 16 bases remaining between them. For the CDR3, the DNA is TGTGCCAGCAGCCCAGGGACGGCCGCGGGCACAGATACGCAGTATTTT. Protein product: CASSPGTAAGTDTQYF. The full variable domain, rest sourced from reference TRBV11-3 and TRBJ2-3, is EAGVVQSPRYKIIEKKQPVAFWCNPISGHNTLYWYLQNLGQGPELLIRYENEEAVDDSQLPKDRFSAERLKGVDSTLKIQPAELGDSAVYLCASSPGTAAGTDTQYFGPGTRLTVL.

The chain carries TRBV10-3 and TRBJ1-1, with TRBD1 matching 7 bases. The V gene end was trimmed by 6 bases and the J gene end by 0 bases; junction bases not matched to a gene: 4. This CDR3 contains 14 residues. Germline CDR1 reads ENHRY; CDR2 reads SYGVKD. The CDR3 reads CAIRGQSMNTEAFF. The CDR3 nucleotides read TGTGCCATCAGGGGACAGTCTATGAACACTGAAGCTTTCTTT.

This sequence joins TRBV11-2 and TRBJ2-5, with TRBD1 matching over 7 bases. Germline-derived CDR1 and CDR2 are SGHAT and FQNNGV. The CDR3 has 14 residues. J gave up 0 bases and V 5 bases, and 3 bases lay outside the gene matches. The CDR3 sequence: CASSQDRDQETQYF. The DNA for the CDR3 is TGTGCCAGCAGCCAAGACAGGGACCAAGAGACCCAGTACTTC.

The chain joins TRBV19 to TRBJ1-1, with a tentative D call TRBD1 (5 bases). Germline V gene data show CDR1 as LNHDA and CDR2 as SQIVND (reference sequence). This CDR3 has 13 amino acids. Trimming left V 8 bases short and J 7 bases short, with 17 bases between. The CDR3 loop is CASFAIGGGEAFF. As DNA, the CDR3 is TGTGCCAGTTTTGCGATCGGGGGTGGTGAAGCTTTCTTT.

This CDR3 is CASSLDTYSGNTIYF. Written as DNA, the CDR3 is TGCGCCAGCAGCTTAGACACATACTCTGGAAACACCATATATTTT. This chain joins TRBV5-1 and TRBJ1-3; D unresolved. CDR3 length: 15 residues. The ends were cut back, 2 bases at V and 0 bases at J, with 9 bases in the middle. In germline, CDR1 is SGHRS, CDR2 YFSETQ.

The gene calls are TRBV18 and TRBJ1-5; possibly TRBD1 for D (5 bases). The CDR3 consists of 16 residues. Trimming shortened V by 6 bases and J by 11 bases, and 26 bases separated the two germline ends. Germline CDR1 KGHSH, CDR2 LQKENI. Here the CDR3 DNA reads TGTGCCAGCTCGCGAGTAGGGCAGGGTGGACTTACGGCCCAGCATTTT. It encodes CASSRVGQGGLTAQHF.

V usage is TRBV27 and J usage is TRBJ2-2; D is ambiguous. Trimming pared 3 bases from V and 4 bases from J, leaving 9 bases between. The length of the CDR3 is 14 residues. CDR1 is MNHEY and CDR2 is SMNVEV in the germline V gene (reference sequence). Here the CDR3 reads CASSFGPITGELFF. CDR3 DNA sequence: TGTGCCAGCAGTTTCGGCCCCATCACCGGGGAGCTGTTTTTT.